Presented here are 25 T cell receptor beta chains from one specimen sequenced in a study of shared clonotypes between healthy human individuals. Positive CCR7 selection of CD45RO-negative cells yielded the naive CD8 cells, and terminally differentiated effector memory CD45RA+ cells were excluded. Produced via immunoSEQ multiplex PCR; TCRdb's table is partial and in-frame only. The sample lists millions of clones; 90% to 95% were seen once. Sequenced: naive CD8+ T cells from PBMCs. The receptor set was obtained from a man between 18 and 35 years old in good health. Some clones in this sample may be carry-over from other donors' samples.

In this sample, this clone turned up once. The chain carries TRBV4-2 and TRBJ2-1; D unresolved. Germline assignment: CDR1 LGHNA and CDR2 YNFKEQ. V lost 0 bases, J lost 0 bases, and 6 bases lay in between. This CDR3 has 15 amino acids. For the CDR3, the DNA is TGTGCCAGCAGCCAAGAAAAGGGCTCCTACAATGAGCAGTTCTTC. This encodes CASSQEKGSYNEQFF.

The chain couples TRBV7-3 to TRBJ2-7; D possibly corresponds to TRBD1 (6 bases). The CDR3 has 14 residues. Trimming cost V 5 bases and J 3 bases, with 14 bases left between them. Per the germline V gene, CDR1 is SGHTA and CDR2 is FQGTGA. The CDR3 region has the DNA TGTGCCAGCAGCCCAGGTGGGGGCGACTACGAGCAGTACTTC. Protein product: CASSPGGGDYEQYF.

The chain combines TRBV12-2 with TRBJ2-1; no DNA check was done on the table's D call, TRBD2. TRBV12-2 has pseudogene status. This CDR3 is built from 18 residues. CDR3 DNA: TGTGCAAGTCGCTTAGCCCATGGGCGGGAGGCCTCCTACAATGAGCAGTTCTTC. Translating gives CASRLAHGREASYNEQFF.

Details on this clone: Other DNA sequences in the same sample also yield this CDR3. V usage is TRBV11-2 and J usage is TRBJ2-7, with 12 bases that match TRBD2. This CDR3 is built from 14 residues. The junction had 2 bases not matched to a gene; V was cut back by 5 bases and J by 3 bases. The germline CDR1 and CDR2 sequences are SGHAT and FQNNGV. The CDR3 loop is CASSPGLAGYEQYF. DNA of the CDR3: TGTGCCAGCAGCCCGGGACTAGCGGGCTACGAGCAGTACTTC.

This chain links TRBV29-1 with TRBJ2-7; D not certain. The germline V gene has CDR1 SQVTM and CDR2 ANQGSEA. This CDR3 is built from 13 residues. Trimming left V 4 bases short and J 3 bases short, with 13 bases between. CDR3 region: CSVGGGVNYEQYF. The DNA of the CDR3 is TGCAGCGTTGGTGGCGGCGTAAACTACGAGCAGTACTTC.

This clone was recorded once. The V gene is TRBV6-5, the J gene TRBJ1-2; 7 nucleotides align to TRBD1. Germline CDR1 is MNHEY and CDR2 is SVGAGI. CDR3 size: 13 residues. V gave up 9 bases and J gave up 4 bases; unmatched junction bases: 8. The DNA of the CDR3 is TGTGCCAGTCAGGGGGTTTTGAGCTATGGCTACACCTTC. This translates into CASQGVLSYGYTF.

This rearrangement joins TRBV29-1 to TRBJ1-2, with D unclear. Trimming pared 2 bases from V and 6 bases from J, leaving 10 bases between. The CDR3 consists of 12 residues. Germline V gene data show CDR1 as SQVTM and CDR2 as ANQGSEA. The CDR3 sequence: CSVENGRNGYTF. CDR3 in DNA: TGCAGCGTTGAAAACGGCAGAAATGGCTACACCTTC.

The chain joins TRBV9 to TRBJ2-5, with TRBD2 as a possible D gene (5 bases). The CDR3 length is 16 residues. In germline, CDR1 is SGDLS, CDR2 YYNGEE. Trimming stripped 0 bases from V and 5 bases from J, with 17 bases between. This chain's CDR3 is CASSVDQRPLGETQYF. The CDR3 region has the DNA TGTGCCAGCAGCGTAGATCAGCGGCCTCTGGGGGAGACCCAGTACTTC.

This chain links TRBV19 with TRBJ2-1; TRBD2 matches at 7 bases. The CDR3 contains 15 residues. CDR1 and CDR2 from the germline V gene are LNHDA and SQIVND (reference sequence). With 11 bases clipped from V and 2 bases from J, the junction kept 12 bases outside the gene matches. CDR3 sequence: CASSGGGFPYNEQFF. The CDR3 DNA reads as TGTGCCTCCTCCGGGGGAGGGTTCCCCTACAATGAGCAGTTCTTC.

This clone was detected once. The chain is built from TRBV7-9 and TRBJ1-3, with TRBD1 identical over 8 bases. CDR1 is SEHNR and CDR2 is FQNEAQ in the germline V gene (reference sequence). The CDR3 length is 19 residues. Trimming removed 1 base from V and 1 base from J; junction bases left unmatched: 12. The CDR3 DNA sequence: TGTGCCAGCAGCTTAGGGACAGGGAAGAATCGACTATCTGGAAACACCATATATTTT. Protein sequence: CASSLGTGKNRLSGNTIYF.

The chain couples TRBV27 to TRBJ2-7; 15 bases are shared with TRBD2. The CDR3 sequence is 16 residues long. Germline-derived CDR1 and CDR2 are MNHEY and SMNVEV (reference sequence). Trimming took 3 bases from V and 5 from J; bases not matched to a gene: 5. CDR3 nucleotides: TGTGCCAGCAGTTTGGGACTAGCGGGAGGTATCCACGAGCAGTACTTC. Its translation is CASSLGLAGGIHEQYF.

The chain joins TRBV4-1 to TRBJ2-7; 9 positions match TRBD2. The CDR3 loop spans 15 amino acids. The germline gives CDR1 MGHRA, CDR2 YSYEKL. Germline trimming cut 0 bases from V and 3 bases from J; bases unmatched to any gene: 3. The CDR3 loop is CASSQEASGIYEQYF. In nucleotides, the CDR3 is TGCGCCAGCAGCCAAGAGGCTAGCGGGATCTACGAGCAGTACTTC.

Worth noting for this clone: The identical CDR3 is also encoded by other nucleotide sequences in the sample. The chain has TRBV9 and TRBJ2-1; D is perhaps TRBD2 (5 bases). In germline, CDR1 is SGDLS, CDR2 YYNGEE. The length of the CDR3 is 13 residues. Trimming pared 0 bases from V and 7 bases from J, leaving 8 bases between. CDR3: CASSVGPGNEQFF. For the CDR3, the DNA is TGTGCCAGCAGCGTAGGGCCGGGGAATGAGCAGTTCTTC.

J is TRBJ2-7 and V is TRBV6-1; D gene ambiguous. The germline V gene encodes CDR1 MNHNS and CDR2 SASEGT. The V end was cut by 2 bases, the J end by 7 bases, with 9 bases between. The CDR3 is made up of 12 amino acids. The chain's CDR3 is CASSERVREQYF. In DNA form, the CDR3 reads TGTGCCAGCAGTGAAAGGGTCCGTGAGCAGTACTTC.

The gene calls are TRBV29-1 and TRBJ1-2; D ambiguous. Germline-derived CDR1 and CDR2 are SQVTM and ANQGSEA. The CDR3 has 16 amino acids. V lost 5 bases to trimming and J lost 2 bases, with 21 bases between them. CDR3 bases: TGCAGCGTTTACAGCAAGGGTGCAGGCTTAAACTATGGCTACACCTTC. It yields the protein CSVYSKGAGLNYGYTF.

This clone was seen a single time. The chain uses TRBV14 and TRBJ2-1; no clear D gene. Trimming pared 0 bases from V and 5 bases from J, leaving 14 bases between. CDR3 size: 16 residues. In germline, CDR1 is SGHDN, CDR2 FVKESK. CDR3 amino acids: CASSQDRLLRHNEQFF. The CDR3 nucleotides are TGTGCCAGCAGCCAAGATCGACTCCTCAGACACAATGAGCAGTTCTTC. Drawing the rest from reference TRBV14 and TRBJ2-1, the complete variable domain is EAGVTQFPSHSVIEKGQTVTLRCDPISGHDNLYWYRRVMGKEIKFLLHFVKESKQDESGMPNNRFLAERTGGTYSTLKVQPAELEDSGVYFCASSQDRLLRHNEQFFGPGTRLTVL.

V gene TRBV25-1 combines with J gene TRBJ2-6, with 8 bases identical to TRBD1. Per germline, CDR1 MGHDK and CDR2 SYGVNS. The trim removed 5 bases at V and 0 bases at J, leaving 9 bases unmatched. This CDR3 contains 18 residues. CDR3 DNA sequence: TGTGCCAGCAGTCGACGGGACAGGAAAAACTCTGGGGCCAACGTCCTGACTTTC. It translates to CASSRRDRKNSGANVLTF.

As concerns this clone: The sample contains more than one DNA sequence encoding this CDR3. The chain joins TRBV10-3 to TRBJ2-7, with a tentative D call TRBD2 (5 bases). Trimming took off 0 bases at V and 3 bases at J, with 9 bases between the two ends. This CDR3 is built from 14 residues. Germline loops: CDR1 ENHRY, CDR2 SYGVKD. The CDR3 protein is CAISESGSGYEQYF. In DNA form, the CDR3 reads TGTGCCATCAGTGAGTCGGGGAGCGGCTACGAGCAGTACTTC.

This rearrangement joins TRBV6-6 to TRBJ2-7, with D possibly being TRBD1 (5 bases). V was pared by 2 bases and J by 6 bases, with 14 bases between. CDR1 and CDR2 (germline): MNHNY, SVGAGI (reference sequence). The CDR3 runs to 14 residues. The CDR3 DNA follows: TGTGCCAGCAGTTACCTCGACAGAACAGGCGAGCAGTACTTC. Protein product: CASSYLDRTGEQYF.

Only one count was recorded for this clone. Other DNA sequences within the sample encode an identical CDR3. The genes are TRBV28 and TRBJ1-1; D gene ambiguous. Germline V gives CDR1 MDHEN, CDR2 SYDVKM. This CDR3 has 13 residues. Trimming took 3 bases from V and 1 from J, leaving 6 bases between them. This chain's CDR3 is CASSFSRNTEAFF. The CDR3 DNA sequence: TGTGCCAGCAGTTTCAGCCGGAACACTGAAGCTTTCTTT.

The V and J genes are TRBV19 and TRBJ1-2, with D possibly matching TRBD1 (5 bases). Trimming took 6 bases from V and 3 from J, leaving 20 bases between them. The CDR3 has 16 residues. Looked up from germline, CDR1 is LNHDA and CDR2 is SQIVND (reference sequence). CDR3 DNA sequence: TGTGCCAGTAGGCCTACTAGCCAGGGAGAAGACTATGGCTACACCTTC. It is translated as CASRPTSQGEDYGYTF.

The V gene is TRBV5-4, the J gene TRBJ2-2; 8 nucleotides agree with TRBD2. Per germline, CDR1 SGHNT and CDR2 YYREEE (reference sequence). V lost 4 bases, J lost 13 bases, and 6 bases stayed unmatched. The CDR3 has 12 amino acids. The CDR3 coding sequence is TGTGCCAGCAGCCTGCGGGGGGCCGGGCTGTTTTTT. It codes for CASSLRGAGLFF.

The V and J genes are TRBV5-8 and TRBJ2-7, with D hard to call. Germline lookup yields CDR1 SGHTS and CDR2 YDEGEE. V shed 1 base and J shed 0 bases, with 8 bases lying between them. CDR3 length equals 14 residues. Here the CDR3 reads CASSLWQPSYEQYF. CDR3 DNA sequence: TGTGCCAGCAGCTTGTGGCAGCCCTCCTACGAGCAGTACTTC.

The chain couples TRBV4-2 to TRBJ2-2; D is perhaps TRBD1 (6 bases). There are 16 residues in the CDR3. Trimming took off 1 base at V and 4 bases at J, with 13 bases between the two ends. Germline V gene sequence: CDR1 LGHNA, CDR2 YNFKEQ. The CDR3 DNA follows: TGTGCCAGCAGCCAAGCTCCCACAGGGATCACCGGGGAGCTGTTTTTT. This translates into CASSQAPTGITGELFF.

V and J are TRBV7-9 and TRBJ1-1, with D possibly matching TRBD1 (6 bases). The V gene's germline CDR1 is SEHNR and CDR2 FQNEAQ (reference sequence). CDR3 length: 15 residues. The V and J ends lost 4 bases and 0 bases respectively, with 12 bases between them. As DNA, the CDR3 is TGTGCCAGCAGCTCTAATACAGGGTTGAACACTGAAGCTTTCTTT. Translation: CASSSNTGLNTEAFF.